The 12 T cell receptor beta chains below come from one sample, sequenced in a study of blood T cells in healthy people across ages. Then a second PCR, running roughly 6 to 11 cycles, was carried out with a sample-barcoded 5' primer and a J-beta primer mix. A single record per CDR3 protein comes from TCRdb applying MiXCR to the 5' RACE reads. The sample contains more than 450,000 distinct CDR3 sequences, 27% of which appear only once. The same data also went into a second study, on T cells of mothers and their children.

Material: blood. These receptor sequences come from a boy between 2 and 15 years old in good health.

As for this clonotype: Mismatch with germline at one junction end may stem from a read error. This chain connects TRBV20-1 to TRBJ2-7; TRBD2 agrees at 10 bases. This CDR3 has 15 amino acids. The V gene's germline CDR1 is DFQATT and CDR2 SNEGSKA (reference sequence). The CDR3 region is CSARDLAGDSYEQHF. The CDR3 DNA is TGCAGTGCTAGAGATCTAGCGGGGGACTCGTACGAGCAGCACTTC.

The chain carries TRBV9 and TRBJ1-1; D possibly corresponds to TRBD1 (6 bases). There are 13 residues in the CDR3. Trimming shortened V by 0 bases and J by 5 bases, and 8 bases separated the two germline ends. The germline gives CDR1 SGDLS, CDR2 YYNGEE. Here the CDR3 reads CASSVEQGTEAFF. CDR3 sequence (DNA): TGTGCCAGCAGCGTAGAACAGGGAACTGAAGCTTTCTTT.

CDR3: CASSLIDRHYGYTF. For the CDR3, the DNA is TGTGCCAGCAGCTTGATCGACAGGCACTATGGCTACACCTTC. J is TRBJ1-2 and V is TRBV5-6, with D possibly TRBD1 on 6 matching bases. This CDR3 has 14 amino acids. Germline assignment: CDR1 SGHDT and CDR2 YYEEEE. Trimming pared 1 base from V and 3 bases from J, leaving 10 bases between.

This rearrangement joins TRBV10-3 to TRBJ2-2; 11 nucleotides line up with TRBD1. The germline gives CDR1 ENHRY, CDR2 SYGVKD. The CDR3 runs 17 residues. V lost 4 bases to trimming and J lost 5 bases; unmatched junction nucleotides: 9. The CDR3 sequence: CAISAADRGRGTGELFF. The CDR3 nucleotides read TGTGCCATCAGTGCCGCGGACAGGGGGCGAGGAACCGGGGAGCTGTTTTTT.

In DNA, the CDR3 is TGTGCCAGCAGTGCAGGGGGCGACTACAATGAGCAGTTCTTC. Protein: CASSAGGDYNEQFF. The chain couples TRBV6-6 to TRBJ2-1, with 8 bases matching TRBD1. V lost 5 bases to trimming and J lost 3 bases; unmatched junction nucleotides: 3. The CDR3 sequence is 14 residues long. CDR1 is MNHNY, CDR2 SVGAGI, per germline (reference sequence).

This clonotype appeared a few times. The chain couples TRBV6-1 to TRBJ2-5; D gene ambiguous. The germline V gene has CDR1 MNHNS and CDR2 SASEGT. The CDR3 extends over 12 amino acids. V dropped 2 bases and J dropped 5 bases, with 6 bases sitting between them. The CDR3 spells CASSEWAETQYF. The CDR3, as DNA: TGTGCCAGCAGTGAATGGGCCGAGACCCAGTACTTC.

In this sample, this clonotype turned up a few times. This chain joins TRBV27 and TRBJ2-4; 8 nucleotides agree with TRBD1. V lost 6 bases to trimming and J lost 7 bases; unmatched junction nucleotides: 8. The CDR3 is 14 amino acids. Germline lookup yields CDR1 MNHEY and CDR2 SMNVEV (reference sequence). The CDR3: CASSLDRGFNIQYF. As DNA, the CDR3 is TGTGCCAGCAGCTTAGACAGGGGATTTAACATTCAGTACTTC.

This clonotype was seen a handful of times. This chain connects TRBV5-5 to TRBJ2-1; tentative D call: TRBD1 (6 bases). Trimming cost V 0 bases and J 0 bases, with 7 bases left between them. The CDR3 is 15 residues long. Germline V gene lookup returns CDR1 SGHKS and CDR2 YYEKEE (reference sequence). The CDR3 bases are TGTGCCAGCAGCTTGGGGGACAACTCCTACAATGAGCAGTTCTTC. Amino acids: CASSLGDNSYNEQFF.

The count of this clonotype is one. This sequence joins TRBV27 and TRBJ1-5, with D tentatively TRBD1 (6 bases). The CDR3 totals 13 residues. V was pared by 3 bases and J by 9 bases, with 12 bases between. CDR1 and CDR2 from the germline V gene are MNHEY and SMNVEV (reference sequence). The CDR3 protein is CASSFSTQGPQHF. The CDR3 DNA reads TGTGCCAGCAGTTTTTCTACACAGGGGCCCCAGCATTTT.

The chain is built from TRBV3-1 and TRBJ2-3, with D unresolved. V dropped 0 bases and J dropped 3 bases, with 10 bases sitting between them. Germline CDR1 is LGHDT and CDR2 is YNNKEL (reference sequence). The CDR3 runs 15 residues. The CDR3 bases are TGTGCCAGCAGCCAAGATAGGACCGGAACAGATACGCAGTATTTT. Its protein product is CASSQDRTGTDTQYF.

This clonotype showed up just a few times. The chain has TRBV12-3 or TRBV12-4 and TRBJ2-1, with D maybe TRBD2 (5 bases). This CDR3 region has 18 residues. The V and J ends lost 6 bases and 0 bases respectively, with 21 bases between them. In DNA form, the CDR3 reads TGTGCCAGCAGCCCTCGACTCGGAGGCAAAATCTCCTACAATGAGCAGTTCTTC. Protein: CASSPRLGGKISYNEQFF.

Ten or more counts support this clonotype. CDR3 sequence: CASSLEGLAGANVLTF. In nucleotides, the CDR3 is TGTGCCAGCAGCTTGGAGGGACTGGCTGGGGCCAACGTCCTGACTTTC. This chain uses TRBV7-3 with TRBJ2-6; D is possibly TRBD2 (6 bases). The CDR3 runs 16 residues. In germline, CDR1 is SGHTA, CDR2 FQGTGA. Trimming took off 3 bases at V and 2 bases at J, with 11 bases between the two ends.